This T cell receptor beta chain appears in the sequencing data of a study of blood T cells in healthy people across ages. Overall study context: Researchers report that template switching captured about one barcoded beta molecule per two T cells.

Sample-barcoded 5' priming and a J-beta primer mix drove a second PCR of roughly 6 to 12 cycles. Tags on each cDNA molecule came from a template-switch adaptor with 12 random nucleotides. In TCRdb, the 5' RACE reads were re-called with MiXCR into one record per CDR3 protein. The profile shows 800,000 to 900,000 distinct CDR3 sequences, less than 80% of them singletons. Study results and caveats: Estimated diversity, derived from one million T cells, was regarded as an underestimate. Percentage of naive T cells showed a strong correlation with TCR beta diversity.

In this sample, this clonotype turned up a few times. Its antigen is not known. The sequencing sample was made of blood. The clonotype was recovered from a man younger than 45 in good health.

Here the CDR3 reads CASSYYLAGGTDTQYF. CDR3 coding DNA: TGTGCCAGCAGTTACTACCTAGCGGGGGGCACAGATACGCAGTATTTT. The gene calls are TRBV6-5 and TRBJ2-3, with TRBD2 matching 10 bases. Losses at the gene ends were 1 base for V and 1 base for J; bases not matched to a gene: 2. The CDR3 is made up of 16 amino acids. Germline CDR1 and CDR2: MNHEY and SVGAGI.